This entry lists 6 T cell receptor beta chains sequenced from one sample in a study of shared clonotypes between healthy human individuals. It was CD45RO-negative cells, positively selected for CCR7, that made up naive CD8 cells, with terminally differentiated effector memory CD45RA+ cells excluded. Sequencing used immunoSEQ multiplex PCR; TCRdb keeps in-frame clones, though not all of them. The repertoire holds some 2.1 million clones, approximately 94% seen once, with 0.85% to 1.2% in the top ten. The sample taken for sequencing was naive CD8+ T cells sorted from blood. The origin of the receptors is a man between 18 and 35 years old in good health.

V usage is TRBV11-2 and J usage is TRBJ2-2; D is perhaps TRBD2 (6 bases). V lost 6 bases and J lost 6, with 14 bases in between. Germline values: CDR1 SGHAT, CDR2 FQNNGV. The CDR3 is 14 amino acids. The CDR3 loop reads CASRLLSSAGELFF. CDR3 sequence (DNA): TGTGCCAGCAGGCTCCTTTCTAGCGCCGGGGAGCTGTTTTTT.

The chain uses TRBV7-2 and TRBJ2-5; TRBD2 agrees at 9 bases. The end of the DNA is better explained by TRBJ2-7, so the J call may be wrong. Germline V lookup: CDR1 SGHTA, CDR2 FQGNSA. The CDR3 length is 15 residues. CDR3: CASSLVLAGLYEQYF. CDR3 nucleotide sequence: TGTGCCAGCAGCTTAGTTCTAGCGGGGCTCTACGAGCAGTACTTC.

V and J are TRBV4-3 and TRBJ2-2; no reliable D call. The CDR3 extends over 12 amino acids. Deletions cut 6 bases from V and 6 bases from J, with 8 bases between. In germline, CDR1 is LGHNA, CDR2 YSLEER. This CDR3 reads CASSQPPGELFF. The CDR3 bases are TGCGCCAGCAGTCAACCTCCCGGGGAGCTGTTTTTT.

The chain employs TRBV5-8 and TRBJ2-2; no clear D gene. CDR1 and CDR2 from the germline V gene are SGHTS and YDEGEE. V was trimmed by 0 bases and J by 12 bases, leaving 15 bases between them. The CDR3 is made up of 14 amino acids. The CDR3 region is CASSLVDSDSQLFF. CDR3 in DNA: TGTGCCAGCAGCTTGGTCGACTCAGACTCCCAGCTGTTTTTT.

Concerning this clone: Other DNA sequences in the same sample also yield this CDR3. The gene calls are TRBV27 and TRBJ1-5, with D tentatively TRBD1 (5 bases). The germline CDR1 and CDR2 sequences are MNHEY and SMNVEV (reference sequence). CDR3 length equals 14 residues. V shed 7 bases and J shed 1 base, with 11 bases lying between them. As DNA, the CDR3 is TGTGCCAGCACCGCCGGGGGGAGCAATCAGCCCCAGCATTTT. Amino acids: CASTAGGSNQPQHF.

The chain is built from TRBV9 and TRBJ1-4; D gene unclear. Trimming shortened V by 3 bases and J by 6 bases, and 6 bases separated the two germline ends. From germline, CDR1 is SGDLS and CDR2 YYNGEE. The CDR3 sequence is 12 residues long. CDR3 residues: CASSAFDEKLFF. The CDR3 DNA is TGTGCCAGCAGCGCCTTTGATGAAAAACTGTTTTTT. The variable domain in full, completed from reference TRBV9 and TRBJ1-4, reads DSGVTQTPKHLITATGQRVTLRCSPRSGDLSVYWYQQSLDQGLQFLIQYYNGEERAKGNILERFSAQQFPDLHSELNLSSLELGDSALYFCASSAFDEKLFFGSGTQLSVL.